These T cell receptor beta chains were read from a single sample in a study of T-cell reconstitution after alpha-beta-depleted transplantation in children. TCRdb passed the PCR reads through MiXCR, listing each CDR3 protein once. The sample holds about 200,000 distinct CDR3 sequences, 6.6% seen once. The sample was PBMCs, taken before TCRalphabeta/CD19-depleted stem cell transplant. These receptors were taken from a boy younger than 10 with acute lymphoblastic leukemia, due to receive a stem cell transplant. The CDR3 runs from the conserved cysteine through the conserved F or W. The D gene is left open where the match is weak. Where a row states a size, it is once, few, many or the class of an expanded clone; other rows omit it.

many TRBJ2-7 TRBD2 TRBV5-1 CASSLSGTSGINEQYF TGCGCCAGCAGCTTGTCTGGGACTAGCGGGATAAACGAGCAGTACTTC
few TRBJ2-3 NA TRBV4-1 CASSQDWSTDTQYF TGCGCCAGCAGCCAAGATTGGAGCACAGATACGCAGTATTTT
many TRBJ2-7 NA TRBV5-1 CASSPRGTPWGYEQYF TGCGCCAGCAGCCCCCGAGGGACTCCCTGGGGTTACGAGCAGTACTTC
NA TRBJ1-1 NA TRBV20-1 CSPSEGHEAFF TGCAGCCCTTCGGAGGGGCACGAAGCTTTCTTT
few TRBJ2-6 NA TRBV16 CASGPTSGANVLTF TGTGCCAGCGGCCCGACCTCTGGGGCCAACGTCCTGACTTTC
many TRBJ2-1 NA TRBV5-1 CASSLGHEQFF TGCGCCAGCAGCTTGGGCCATGAGCAGTTCTTC
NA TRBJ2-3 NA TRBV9 CASGTSGADTQYF TGTGCCAGCGGAACCTCTGGAGCAGATACGCAGTATTTT
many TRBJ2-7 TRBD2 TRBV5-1 CASSGSGAYYEQYF TGCGCCAGCAGCGGGAGCGGGGCTTACTACGAGCAGTACTTC
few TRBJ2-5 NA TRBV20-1 CSARDRAGRPQETQYF TGCAGTGCTAGAGATCGGGCGGGACGTCCACAAGAGACCCAGTACTTC
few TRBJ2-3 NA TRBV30 CAWEGAGRSTDTQYF TGTGCCTGGGAAGGGGCAGGCCGCAGCACAGATACGCAGTATTTT
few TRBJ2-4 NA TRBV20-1 CSAKRAGAAKNIQYF TGCAGTGCTAAACGGGCCGGGGCGGCCAAAAACATTCAGTACTTC
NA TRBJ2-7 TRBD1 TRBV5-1 CASSAAGTGAREQYF TGCGCCAGCAGCGCAGCCGGGACAGGGGCGCGCGAGCAGTACTTC
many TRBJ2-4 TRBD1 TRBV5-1 CASSPGTGGNIQYF TGCGCCAGCAGTCCCGGGACAGGCGGAAACATTCAGTACTTC
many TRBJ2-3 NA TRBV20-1 CSARDGSSTDTQYF TGCAGTGCTCGTGACGGGAGTTCCACAGATACGCAGTATTTT
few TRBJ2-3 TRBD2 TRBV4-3 CASSQDFERGPTDTQYF TGCGCCAGCAGCCAAGATTTCGAGCGGGGGCCCACAGATACGCAGTATTTT
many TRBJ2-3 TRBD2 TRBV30 CAWSEGLAGGADTQYF TGTGCCTGGAGTGAGGGACTAGCGGGGGGGGCAGATACGCAGTATTTT
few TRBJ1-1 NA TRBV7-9 CASSRDGLNTEAFF TGTGCCAGCAGCCGAGACGGACTGAACACTGAAGCTTTCTTT
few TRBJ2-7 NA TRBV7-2 CASSLAGQTYEQYF TGTGCCAGCAGCTTGGCGGGACAAACCTACGAGCAGTACTTC
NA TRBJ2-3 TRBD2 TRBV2 CASSAWRGTTDTQYF TGTGCCAGCAGCGCCTGGCGGGGGACCACAGATACGCAGTATTTT
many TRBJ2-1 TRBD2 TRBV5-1 CASSRTTSGRNNEQFF TGCGCCAGCAGCCGTACCACTAGCGGAAGAAACAATGAGCAGTTCTTC
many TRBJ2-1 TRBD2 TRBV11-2 CASSLVSGRGFF TGTGCCAGCAGCTTAGTAAGCGGGAGGGGGTTCTTC
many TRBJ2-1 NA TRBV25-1 CASSEARGAVLGNEQFF TGTGCCAGCAGTGAGGCCAGAGGGGCTGTATTAGGCAATGAGCAGTTCTTC
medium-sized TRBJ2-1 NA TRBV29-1 CSGRGRTIQQFF TGCAGCGGGAGGGGACGGACGATCCAGCAGTTCTTC
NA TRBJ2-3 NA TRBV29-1 CSDSSGVHTQYF TGCAGCGATTCGTCGGGAGTACATACGCAGTATTTT
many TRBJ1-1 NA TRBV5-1 CASSWRDTRNTEAFF TGCGCCAGCAGCTGGAGGGACACAAGGAACACTGAAGCTTTCTTT
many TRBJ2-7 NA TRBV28 CATRTYEQYF TGTGCCACCCGGACCTACGAGCAGTACTTC
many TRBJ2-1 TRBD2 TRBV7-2 CASSPGSGGSYNEQFF TGTGCCAGCAGCCCCGGCTCGGGGGGCTCCTACAATGAGCAGTTCTTC